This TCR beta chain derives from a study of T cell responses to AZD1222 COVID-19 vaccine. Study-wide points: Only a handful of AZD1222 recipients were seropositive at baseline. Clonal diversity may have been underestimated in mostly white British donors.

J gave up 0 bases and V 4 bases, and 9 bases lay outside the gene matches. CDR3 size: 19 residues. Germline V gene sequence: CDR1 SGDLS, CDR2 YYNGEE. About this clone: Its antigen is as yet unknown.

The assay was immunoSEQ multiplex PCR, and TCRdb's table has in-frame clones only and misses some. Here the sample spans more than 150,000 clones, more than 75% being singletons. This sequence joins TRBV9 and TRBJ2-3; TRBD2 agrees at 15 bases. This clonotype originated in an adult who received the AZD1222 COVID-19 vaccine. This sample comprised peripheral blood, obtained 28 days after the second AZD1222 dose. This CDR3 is CASSFPPGLAGGSTDTQYF. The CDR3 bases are TGTGCCAGCAGCTTCCCACCGGGACTAGCGGGAGGAAGCACAGATACGCAGTATTTT. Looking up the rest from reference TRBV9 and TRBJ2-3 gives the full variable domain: DSGVTQTPKHLITATGQRVTLRCSPRSGDLSVYWYQQSLDQGLQFLIQYYNGEERAKGNILERFSAQQFPDLHSELNLSSLELGDSALYFCASSFPPGLAGGSTDTQYFGPGTRLTVL.